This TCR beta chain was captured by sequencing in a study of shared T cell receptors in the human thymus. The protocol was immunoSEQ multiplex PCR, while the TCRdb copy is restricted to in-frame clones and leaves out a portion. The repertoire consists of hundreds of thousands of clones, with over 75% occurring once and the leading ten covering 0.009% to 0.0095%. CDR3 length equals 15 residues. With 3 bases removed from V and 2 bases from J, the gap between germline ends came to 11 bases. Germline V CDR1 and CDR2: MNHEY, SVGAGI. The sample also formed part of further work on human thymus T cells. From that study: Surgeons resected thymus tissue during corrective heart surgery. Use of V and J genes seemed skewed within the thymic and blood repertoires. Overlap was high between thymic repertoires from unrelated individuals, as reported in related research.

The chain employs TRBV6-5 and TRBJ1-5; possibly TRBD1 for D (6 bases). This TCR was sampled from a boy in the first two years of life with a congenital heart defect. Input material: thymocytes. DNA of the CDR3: TGTGCCAGCAGTTATTCAGGGGAAGGCAATCAGCCCCAGCATTTT. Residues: CASSYSGEGNQPQHF.